This T cell receptor (beta chain) was profiled in a study of T-cell memory formation after mild COVID-19. Study summary: Most TCR clusters belonged to a single donor.

Via MiXCR, TCRdb re-called the 5' RACE reads, giving one row per CDR3 protein. The sample carries around 260,000 distinct CDR3 sequences, about a sixth recorded once. J gave up 2 bases and V 8 bases, and 8 bases lay outside the gene matches. Germline V gives CDR1 MNHEY, CDR2 SVGEGT. This CDR3 is 14 amino acids long. The TCR was taken from a man aged 18-30 years who had mild COVID-19 (a few samples of this study predate the infection). Cell type and time point are not known. Source material: PBMCs or a T cell subset sorted from them (not recorded which). This chain connects TRBV6-2 or TRBV6-3 to TRBJ2-5; 7 bases line up with TRBD2. This CDR3 reads CASVNAGDQETQYF. Here the CDR3 DNA reads TGTGCCAGCGTTAATGCGGGGGATCAAGAGACCCAGTACTTC.